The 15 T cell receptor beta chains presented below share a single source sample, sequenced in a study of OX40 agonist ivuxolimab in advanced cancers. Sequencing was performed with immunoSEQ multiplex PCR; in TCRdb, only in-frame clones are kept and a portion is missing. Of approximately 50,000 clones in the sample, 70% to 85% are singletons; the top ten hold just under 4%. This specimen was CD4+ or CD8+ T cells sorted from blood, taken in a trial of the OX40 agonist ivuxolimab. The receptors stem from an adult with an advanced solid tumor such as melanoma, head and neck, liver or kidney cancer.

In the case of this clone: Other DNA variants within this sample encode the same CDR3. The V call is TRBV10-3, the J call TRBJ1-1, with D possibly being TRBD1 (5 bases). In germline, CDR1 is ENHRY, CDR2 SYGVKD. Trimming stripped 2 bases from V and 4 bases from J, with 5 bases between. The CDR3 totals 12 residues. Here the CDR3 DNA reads TGTGCCATCAGTGAGGGGGGCACTGAAGCTTTCTTT. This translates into CAISEGGTEAFF.

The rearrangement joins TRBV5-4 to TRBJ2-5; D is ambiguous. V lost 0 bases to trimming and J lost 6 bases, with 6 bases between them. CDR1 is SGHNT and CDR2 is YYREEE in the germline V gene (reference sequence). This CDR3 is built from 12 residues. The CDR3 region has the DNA TGTGCCAGCAGCTTGGACGGTCAGACCCAGTACTTC. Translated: CASSLDGQTQYF.

The CDR3 nucleotides read TGTGCCAGCTCACCAACCAGCGGGGGGGCTATAGAGACCCAGTACTTC. Amino acids: CASSPTSGGAIETQYF. The chain combines TRBV18 with TRBJ2-5; the match to TRBD2 covers 10 bases. J lost 4 bases, V lost 2 bases, and 7 bases had no gene match. The CDR3 has 16 amino acids. Germline V lookup: CDR1 KGHSH, CDR2 LQKENI.

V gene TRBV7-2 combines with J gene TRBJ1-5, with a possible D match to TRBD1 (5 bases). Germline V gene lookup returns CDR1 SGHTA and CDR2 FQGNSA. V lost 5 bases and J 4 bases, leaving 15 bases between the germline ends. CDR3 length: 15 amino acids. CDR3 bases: TGTGCCAGCAGCCCCCTGCGGGGGAGTAATCAGCCCCAGCATTTT. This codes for CASSPLRGSNQPQHF.

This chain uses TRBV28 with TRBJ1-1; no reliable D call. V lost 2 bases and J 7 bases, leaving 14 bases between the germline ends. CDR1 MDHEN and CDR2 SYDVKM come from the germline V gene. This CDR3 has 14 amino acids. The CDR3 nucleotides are TGTGCCAGCAGTTTACCCTCACAGCCGCTTGAAGCTTTCTTT. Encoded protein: CASSLPSQPLEAFF.

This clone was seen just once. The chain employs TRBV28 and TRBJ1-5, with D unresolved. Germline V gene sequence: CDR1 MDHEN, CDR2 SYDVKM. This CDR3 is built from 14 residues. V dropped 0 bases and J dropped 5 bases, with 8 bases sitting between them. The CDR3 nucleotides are TGTGCCAGCAGTTTATGGGCAGTTGATCAGCCCCAGCATTTT. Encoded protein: CASSLWAVDQPQHF.

DNA of the CDR3: TGTGCCAGCAGCTTTAGGGTTGGGAACACTGAAGCTTTCTTT. Residues: CASSFRVGNTEAFF. The V and J genes are TRBV7-2 and TRBJ1-1; the D is unclear. CDR1 is SGHTA, CDR2 FQGNSA, per germline. Trimming took off 3 bases at V and 1 base at J, with 9 bases between the two ends. This CDR3 comprises 14 residues.

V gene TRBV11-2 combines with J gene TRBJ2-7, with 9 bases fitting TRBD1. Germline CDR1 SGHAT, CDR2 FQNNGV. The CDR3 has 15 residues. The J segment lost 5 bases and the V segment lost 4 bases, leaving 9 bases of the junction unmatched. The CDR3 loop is CASSYRDRVSHEQYF. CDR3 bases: TGTGCCAGCAGCTACCGGGACAGGGTTTCCCACGAGCAGTACTTC.

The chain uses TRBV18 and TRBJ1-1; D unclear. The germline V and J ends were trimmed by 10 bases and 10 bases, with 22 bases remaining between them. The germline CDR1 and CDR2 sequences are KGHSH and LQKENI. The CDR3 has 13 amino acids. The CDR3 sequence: CATSLDGSGRAFF. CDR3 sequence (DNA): TGTGCCACCTCCTTGGACGGGAGCGGGCGAGCTTTCTTT.

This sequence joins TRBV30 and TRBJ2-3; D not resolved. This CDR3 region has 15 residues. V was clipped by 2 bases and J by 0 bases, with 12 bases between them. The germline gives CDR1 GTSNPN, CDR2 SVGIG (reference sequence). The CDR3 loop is CAWSRRASSTDTQYF. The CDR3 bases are TGTGCCTGGAGTCGAAGAGCATCTAGCACAGATACGCAGTATTTT. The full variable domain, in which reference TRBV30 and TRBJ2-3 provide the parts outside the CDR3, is SQTIHQWPATLVQPVGSPLSLECTVEGTSNPNLYWYRQAAGRGLQLLFYSVGIGQISSEVPQNLSASRPQDRQFILSSKKLLLSDSGFYLCAWSRRASSTDTQYFGPGTRLTVL.

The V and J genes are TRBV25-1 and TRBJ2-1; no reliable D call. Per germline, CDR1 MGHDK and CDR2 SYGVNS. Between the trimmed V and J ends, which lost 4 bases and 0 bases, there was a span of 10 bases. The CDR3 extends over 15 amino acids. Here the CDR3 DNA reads TGTGCCAGCAGTGCAGTAAGCCTCTCCTACAATGAGCAGTTCTTC. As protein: CASSAVSLSYNEQFF.

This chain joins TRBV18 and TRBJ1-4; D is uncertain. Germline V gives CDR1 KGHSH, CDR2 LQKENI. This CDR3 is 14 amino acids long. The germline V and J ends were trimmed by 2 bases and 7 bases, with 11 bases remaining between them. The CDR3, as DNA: TGTGCCAGCTCACCATCCACGCCCCTTGAAAAACTGTTTTTT. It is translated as CASSPSTPLEKLFF.

The CDR3 nucleotides are TGTGCCAGCAGCTTACTCTTAAGTCTCAATGAGCAGTTCTTC. Amino acid sequence: CASSLLLSLNEQFF. The rearrangement links TRBV7-9 to TRBJ2-1; no clear D. Germline-derived CDR1 and CDR2 are SEHNR and FQNEAQ (reference sequence). The CDR3 covers 14 residues. With 2 bases removed from V and 6 bases from J, the gap between germline ends came to 11 bases.

The CDR3 DNA sequence: TGTGCCAGCTCACCGAGAGACAGTAGGTCCACCGGGGAGCTGTTTTTT. Amino acids: CASSPRDSRSTGELFF. The J gene is TRBJ2-2, the V gene TRBV18; D may be TRBD1 (5 bases). The ends were cut back, 3 bases at V and 4 bases at J, with 15 bases in the middle. This CDR3 is built from 16 residues. Germline CDR1 reads KGHSH; CDR2 reads LQKENI.

The CDR3 sequence is CASSQLGGGNTGELFF. CDR3 sequence (DNA): TGCGCCAGCAGCCAACTGGGCGGGGGGAACACCGGGGAGCTGTTTTTT. The V call is TRBV4-3, the J call TRBJ2-2; TRBD2 aligns across 7 bases. Trimming at V came to 2 bases and at J to 1 base, leaving 4 bases not matched to a gene. Looked up from germline, CDR1 is LGHNA and CDR2 is YSLEER. This CDR3 is 16 amino acids long.